Included here is one T cell receptor beta chain sequence, with context. Its matching antigen is unknown. This sample stems from a study of cytomegalovirus exposure and HLA in healthy donors. This CDR3 spans 13 amino acids. The V gene's germline CDR1 is SGHTA and CDR2 FQGNSA. V lost 5 bases and J lost 8, with 13 bases in between. General study findings and limits: A missense DCLRE1C variant was associated with V- and J-gene trimming of TCR beta chains in a later analysis, and an independent cohort replicated the association.

A multiplex PCR was run with 60 Vbeta primers and 13 Jbeta primers. Sequenced by immunoSEQ multiplex PCR; TCRdb stores in-frame clones only, minus some. The sample has more than 150,000 clones, around three quarters seen once; the top ten hold 1%. As for the donors, each was a healthy bone marrow donor. This receptor was taken from a woman aged 50 to 60 in good health and CMV-seropositive. This rearrangement joins TRBV7-2 to TRBJ1-3; D uncertain. Sequenced input: PBMCs. CDR3 nucleotides: TGTGCCAGCAGCGACCCGCCCGGGTACACCATATATTTT. It specifies CASSDPPGYTIYF.